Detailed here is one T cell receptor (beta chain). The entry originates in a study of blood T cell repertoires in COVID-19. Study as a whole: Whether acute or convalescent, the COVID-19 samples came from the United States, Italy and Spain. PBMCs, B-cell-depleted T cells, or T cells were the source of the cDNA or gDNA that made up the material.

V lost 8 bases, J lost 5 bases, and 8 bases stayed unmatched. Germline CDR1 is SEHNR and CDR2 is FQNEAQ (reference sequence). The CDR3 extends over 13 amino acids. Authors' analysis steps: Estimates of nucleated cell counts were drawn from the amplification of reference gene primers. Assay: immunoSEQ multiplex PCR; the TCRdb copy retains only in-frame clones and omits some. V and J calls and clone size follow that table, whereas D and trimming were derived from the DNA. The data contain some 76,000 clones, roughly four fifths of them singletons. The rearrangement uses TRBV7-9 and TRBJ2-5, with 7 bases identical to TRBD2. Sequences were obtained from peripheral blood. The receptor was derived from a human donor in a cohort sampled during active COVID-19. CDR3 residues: CASGPGGAETQYF. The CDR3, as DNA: TGTGCCAGCGGACCGGGAGGAGCGGAGACCCAGTACTTC.